This TCR beta chain was observed in a study of a mutant IDH1 vaccine in newly diagnosed glioma. Study at large: Receipt of radiotherapy, temozolomide, or both preceded the study, and most received both.

Time point noted: week 11, during vaccination. Vaccination comprised doses that each held 300 ug of mutant IDH1 20-mer peptide, plus topical imiquimod. The CDR3 is made up of 16 amino acids. V gave up 0 bases and J gave up 1 base, with 12 bases separating them. Looked up from germline, CDR1 is LNHNV and CDR2 is YYDKDF (reference sequence). In the case of this clone: Its antigen is currently unknown.

The protocol was immunoSEQ multiplex PCR, while the TCRdb copy is restricted to in-frame clones and leaves out a portion. The table lists 50,000 to 65,000 clones, approximately 84% of them singletons. The source was PBMCs, collected from a glioma patient whose treatment included an IDH1 peptide vaccine. The receptor was isolated from a woman in her 50s with glioma. The chain couples TRBV15 to TRBJ1-1; a weak D match, TRBD1 (5 bases). In DNA, the CDR3 is TGTGCCACCAGCAGAGATATGAGTAGGGGGAACACTGAAGCTTTCTTT. Translated, it gives CATSRDMSRGNTEAFF.